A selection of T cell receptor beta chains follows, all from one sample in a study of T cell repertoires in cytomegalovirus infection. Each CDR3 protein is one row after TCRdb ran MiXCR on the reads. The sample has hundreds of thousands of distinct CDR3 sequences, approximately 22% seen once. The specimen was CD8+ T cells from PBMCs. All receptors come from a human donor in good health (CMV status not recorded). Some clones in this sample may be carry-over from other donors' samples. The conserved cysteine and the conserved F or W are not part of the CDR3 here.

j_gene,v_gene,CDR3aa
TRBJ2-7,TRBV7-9,ASSNLENEQY
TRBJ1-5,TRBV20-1,SADDREGQPQH
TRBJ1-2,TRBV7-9,ASRQGAGDYGYT
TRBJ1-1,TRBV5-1,ASSLYGGEYQGDTEAF
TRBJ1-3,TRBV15,ATSSTADPRNTIY
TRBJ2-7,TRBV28,ASKKGGSYEQY
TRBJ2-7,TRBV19,ASSIFGQSHEQY
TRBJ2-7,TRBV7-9,ASSLVNRPHEQY
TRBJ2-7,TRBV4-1,ASSHGEGDYEQY
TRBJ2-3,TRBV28,ATRRSGGGDTQY
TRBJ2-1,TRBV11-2,ASSSTSGVEQF
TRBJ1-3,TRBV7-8,ASSLAPDRVGGNTIY
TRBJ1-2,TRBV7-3,ASSPDGYGYT
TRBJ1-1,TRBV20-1,SATGMAF
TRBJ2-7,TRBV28,ASSLSAGGLYEQY
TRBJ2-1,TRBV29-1,SVDGIGLTYNEQF
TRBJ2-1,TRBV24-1,ATSGTGNNEQF
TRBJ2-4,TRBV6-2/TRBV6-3,ASSYKQGAIAKNIQY
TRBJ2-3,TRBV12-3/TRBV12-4,ASSLGSSGDTQY
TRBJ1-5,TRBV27,ASSLSKRGNQPQH
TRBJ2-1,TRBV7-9,ASSSLQGNEQF
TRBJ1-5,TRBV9,ASSAGTIGQPQH
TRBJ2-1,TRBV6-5,ASSEVSGTGVYEQF
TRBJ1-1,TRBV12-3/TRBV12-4,ASSLSPGGTEAF
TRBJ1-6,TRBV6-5,ASSYRVGQINSPLH
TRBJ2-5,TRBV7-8,ASRLVKQGKETQY
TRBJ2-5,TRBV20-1,SASPSDRQETQY
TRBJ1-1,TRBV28,ASSFGLARRGTTTEAF
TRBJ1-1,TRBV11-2,ASSLDLPHREAF
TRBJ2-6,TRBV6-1,ASSEAGAAGANVLT
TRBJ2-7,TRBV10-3,ATAFDNSYEQY
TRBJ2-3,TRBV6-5,ASSYSLPTDTQY
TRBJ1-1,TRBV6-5,ASSYKPGRVLAEAF
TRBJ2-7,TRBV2,ANSGTVPYEQY
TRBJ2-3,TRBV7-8,ASSLAGTGVTDTQY
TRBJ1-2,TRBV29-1,SVDSNRDSYGYT
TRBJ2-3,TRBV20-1,SARLDFKDTQY
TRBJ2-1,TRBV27,ASSSTGPLYNEQF
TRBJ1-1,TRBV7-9,ASSSASEAF
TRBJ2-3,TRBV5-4,ASSPGVSGDSDTQY
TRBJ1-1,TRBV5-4,ASRLDRGTHMNTEAF
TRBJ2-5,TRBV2,ASSPELAGGTGETQY
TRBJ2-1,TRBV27,ASSLSRTGRHNEQF
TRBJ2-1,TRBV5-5,ASSWGAGGAYNEQF
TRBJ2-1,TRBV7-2,GSSLDWTLYNEQF
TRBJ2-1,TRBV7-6,ASSSQVTYNEQF
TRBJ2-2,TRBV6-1,ASSEGQNTGELF
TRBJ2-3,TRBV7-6,ASSLANRASTDTQY
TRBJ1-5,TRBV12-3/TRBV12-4,ASRRAGANQPQH